This T cell receptor beta chain was recovered during a study of stem cell transplantation in POMP-related autoinflammatory disease. Study in general: Before transplant: CD4+ naive skewing, low CD8+ proportions, reduced cytokine secretion. General observations from the study: PRAID patients trended toward lower TRB diversity and higher clonality in all analyzed T-cell subsets.

The V end lost 5 bases, the J end lost 0 bases, and 11 bases lay between the germline ends. This CDR3 region has 15 residues. The germline V gene encodes CDR1 MDHEN and CDR2 SYDVKM. This clone was detected only a few times. Its antigen is as yet unknown. Measured with immunoSEQ multiplex PCR; TCRdb has only the in-frame clones, and not every one. The sample lists roughly 28,000 clones; about 81% were seen once. Sequencing used CD4+ T cells from PBMCs, obtained before stem cell transplantation. The V gene is TRBV28, the J gene TRBJ1-3; unclear D gene. This clonotype originated in a human donor with POMP-related autoinflammation and immune dysregulation (PRAID). For the CDR3, the DNA is TGTGCCAGCAGTCGGTACTCCTTCTCTGGAAACACCATATATTTT. This translates into CASSRYSFSGNTIYF.